This T cell receptor beta chain was captured in a study of CD8+ T cells in alopecia areata. Study information: Treated patients swallowed 5 to 10 mg of oral tofacitinib twice daily. The study gave tofacitinib for 6 to 18 months, then 6 months off drug.

The V segment lost 5 bases and the J segment 0 bases; nucleotides outside the gene matches: 5. CDR3 length equals 15 residues. The germline gives CDR1 SQVTM, CDR2 ANQGSEA. RNA was isolated and reverse transcribed to cDNA, the sequencing template. The protocol was immunoSEQ multiplex PCR, while the TCRdb copy is restricted to in-frame clones and leaves out a portion. The table records around 250,000 clones, roughly two thirds of them present only once. Researchers took lesional scalp punch biopsies and peripheral blood from people who were alopecia areata patients. The V call is TRBV29-1, the J call TRBJ2-3, with TRBD1 matching over 10 bases. The sequencing used CD4+ T cells sorted from blood, collected at week 0. The receptor's source is a human donor with alopecia areata. CDR3 nucleotide sequence: TGCAGCGTTTCTCAGGACAGGGGGAGCACAGATACGCAGTATTTT. Translation: CSVSQDRGSTDTQYF.